This T cell receptor (beta chain) was observed in a study of blood T cell repertoires in COVID-19. Study-wide background: Some COVID-19 samples were acute and others convalescent; all came from the United States, Italy and Spain. T cells, B-cell-depleted T cells, or PBMCs provided the cDNA or gDNA that served as material.

Trimming shortened V by 5 bases and J by 6 bases, and 13 bases separated the two germline ends. The CDR3 sequence is 14 residues long. Germline V gene sequence: CDR1 MNHEY, CDR2 SMNVEV (reference sequence). Per the original data handling: Nucleated cell counts were estimated from reference gene primer amplification. The assay was immunoSEQ multiplex PCR, and TCRdb's table has in-frame clones only and misses some. That table furnishes V, J and clone size, whereas the DNA furnished D and trimming. The sample holds some 65,000 clones, approximately 93% seen once. The source material was peripheral blood. The J gene is TRBJ2-2, the V gene TRBV27; a weak D match, TRBD1 (6 bases). This clonotype was sampled from a man between 65 and 85 years old with active COVID-19. The CDR3: CASSVPNRAGELFF. The CDR3 DNA reads TGTGCCAGCAGTGTCCCCAACAGGGCCGGGGAGCTGTTTTTT.